The 6 T cell receptor beta chains below were found in one sample sequenced in a study of vaccination effects on CD4 cells after COVID-19. Profiled with immunoSEQ multiplex PCR; TCRdb holds only in-frame clones, not every one. The data show roughly 45,000 clones, 72% seen once. Cultured cells yielded isolated CD4+ T cells after 10 days. Two-dose vaccination with either BNT162b2 or mRNA-1273 was given to the participants. Antigen specificity for these receptors is unknown. The sample here was CD4+ T cells from PBMCs cultured without peptide, taken after COVID-19 vaccination. These TCRs come from a human donor who received a COVID-19 vaccine.

Only one count was recorded for this clone. The chain has TRBV4-1 and TRBJ2-5, with TRBD1 matching over 7 bases. In germline, CDR1 is MGHRA, CDR2 YSYEKL. This CDR3 spans 19 amino acids. The junction had 18 bases not matched to a gene; V was cut back by 1 base and J by 4 bases. In DNA form, the CDR3 reads TGCGCCAGCAGCCAAGGGCCTTCCCGGGACAGCCCCAAGGGAGAGACCCAGTACTTC. It translates to CASSQGPSRDSPKGETQYF.

The rearrangement joins TRBV28 to TRBJ2-7; D not resolved. Looked up from germline, CDR1 is MDHEN and CDR2 is SYDVKM. The V end lost 4 bases, the J end lost 0 bases, and 10 bases lay between the germline ends. The CDR3 totals 14 residues. In nucleotides, the CDR3 is TGTGCCAGCAGTTCACATGGGATCTCCTACGAGCAGTACTTC. This translates into CASSSHGISYEQYF.

V usage is TRBV9 and J usage is TRBJ2-3; 11 bases are a match to TRBD2. The CDR3 extends over 17 amino acids. Germline CDR1 is SGDLS and CDR2 is YYNGEE. With 0 bases clipped from V and 0 bases from J, the junction kept 3 bases outside the gene matches. This CDR3 is CASSVGLAGSSTDTQYF. Written as DNA, the CDR3 is TGTGCCAGCAGCGTAGGACTAGCGGGGTCTAGCACAGATACGCAGTATTTT.

Here the CDR3 reads CASSLWGQQRELGGYGYTF. CDR3 bases: TGCGCCAGCAGTTTGTGGGGACAGCAACGAGAGCTTGGTGGCTATGGCTACACCTTC. The chain combines TRBV5-1 with TRBJ1-2, with 7 bases matching TRBD1. CDR1 and CDR2 (germline): SGHRS, YFSETQ. The CDR3 consists of 19 residues. V trimming: 5 bases; J trimming: 4 bases; junction bases outside the gene matches: 23.

Here the CDR3 reads CASRGFDRSYYNEQFF. Here the CDR3 DNA reads TGTGCCAGCAGAGGTTTCGACAGGAGTTACTACAATGAGCAGTTCTTC. V and J are TRBV27 and TRBJ2-1, with D maybe TRBD1 (6 bases). Trimming removed 6 bases from V and 3 bases from J, with 18 bases in between. CDR3 size: 16 residues. Germline assignment: CDR1 MNHEY and CDR2 SMNVEV (reference sequence).

This clone was seen once. The J gene is TRBJ1-1, the V gene TRBV3-1 (or the pseudogene TRBV3-2); D gene unclear. There are 13 residues in the CDR3. Germline CDR1 and CDR2: LGHDT and YNNKEL (reference sequence). The germline V and J ends were trimmed by 7 bases and 6 bases, with 15 bases remaining between them. The CDR3 sequence: CASTSPRYSEAFF. In nucleotides, the CDR3 is TGTGCCAGCACTTCCCCACGATATTCTGAAGCTTTCTTT.